These T cell receptor beta chains were read from a single sample in a study of blood T cell repertoires in COVID-19. The assay was immunoSEQ multiplex PCR, and TCRdb's table has in-frame clones only and misses some. The sample consists of about 310,000 clones, under 90% of them appearing once. The sequenced material came from PBMCs or T cells enriched from blood (not recorded which). The receptors derive from a man aged 55 to 69 who had recovered from COVID-19. The CDR3 runs from the conserved cysteine through the conserved F or W. The order of the fields is J gene, V gene, D gene, clone size, CDR3 protein, CDR3 DNA. D genes are given only for firm matches. The size field is filled for only some rows; it gives once, few, many or a size class.

TRBJ2-4 TRBV28 TRBD1 . CASSLYRGLVTKNIQYF TGTGCCAGCAGTTTATACAGGGGGCTGGTGACCAAAAACATTCAGTACTTC
TRBJ2-1 TRBV6-4 TRBD2 . CASSVWASGRFNEQFF TGTGCCAGCAGTGTCTGGGCTAGCGGGAGATTCAATGAGCAGTTCTTC
TRBJ2-2 TRBV5-6 . few CASSRLGGTTNTGELFF TGTGCCAGCAGCCGGCTGGGAGGGACAACGAACACCGGGGAGCTGTTTTTT
TRBJ1-6 TRBV27 . . CASSLYNSPLHF TGTGCCAGCAGCCTATATAATTCACCCCTCCACTTT
TRBJ1-2 TRBV24-1 TRBD1 . CATSDPGQPNYGYTF TGTGCCACCAGTGATCCGGGACAGCCTAACTATGGCTACACCTTC
TRBJ2-4 TRBV28 . . CASSFGDRKNIQYF TGTGCCAGCAGTTTCGGGGATAGGAAAAACATTCAGTACTTC
TRBJ1-5 TRBV6-4 TRBD1 . CASSADRGSNQPQHF TGTGCCAGCAGCGCCGACAGGGGAAGCAATCAGCCCCAGCATTTT
TRBJ1-2 TRBV10-3 . . CAISEGQGPYGYTF TGTGCCATCAGTGAGGGTCAGGGGCCCTATGGCTACACCTTC
TRBJ2-7 TRBV28 . . CASSFSTGVPPYEQYF TGTGCCAGCAGTTTTTCAACGGGAGTGCCACCCTACGAGCAGTACTTC
TRBJ1-4 TRBV6-1 . . CASSEKGGEKLFF TGTGCCAGCAGTGAAAAAGGAGGTGAAAAACTGTTTTTT
TRBJ2-7 TRBV28 TRBD2 . CAIAGSRSPGEQYF TGTGCTATAGCGGGATCCCGGAGTCCGGGCGAGCAGTACTTC
TRBJ1-5 TRBV28 TRBD1 . CASNLSGGRNQPQHF TGTGCCAGCAATTTATCAGGGGGGCGCAATCAGCCCCAGCATTTT
TRBJ2-7 TRBV18 TRBD2 . CASSPGLADSYEQYF TGTGCCAGCTCACCGGGACTAGCGGACTCCTACGAGCAGTACTTC
TRBJ2-1 TRBV7-3 . . CASSFLAISYNEQFF TGTGCCAGCAGCTTTCTAGCGATCTCCTACAATGAGCAGTTCTTC
TRBJ2-7 TRBV7-9 . few CAGEDETSYEQYF TGTGCCGGGGAGGACGAAACGTCCTACGAGCAGTACTTC
TRBJ1-3 TRBV4-1 TRBD1 . CASRGQGMGGNTIYF TGCGCCAGCAGGGGACAGGGGATGGGCGGAAACACCATATATTTT
TRBJ1-2 TRBV5-1 TRBD1 . CASSPIGQDYGYTF TGCGCCAGCAGCCCCATTGGACAGGACTATGGCTACACCTTC
TRBJ2-7 TRBV7-3 TRBD2 . CASSVSGSFNEQYF TGTGCCAGCAGCGTAAGCGGGAGTTTCAACGAGCAGTACTTC
TRBJ1-1 TRBV20-1 . . CSARDGTEAFF TGCAGTGCCAGGGATGGCACTGAAGCTTTCTTT
TRBJ2-7 TRBV4-2 . . CASSQDNAREQYF TGTGCCAGCAGCCAAGATAATGCGAGGGAGCAGTACTTC
TRBJ2-7 TRBV3-1/TRBV3-2 . . CASSQGAVNEQYF TGTGCCAGCAGCCAGGGGGCAGTAAACGAGCAGTACTTC
TRBJ2-7 TRBV7-2 . once CASSLGQGRDFSYEQYF TGTGCCAGCAGCTTAGGGCAGGGAAGGGACTTTTCCTACGAGCAGTACTTC
TRBJ2-7 TRBV7-9 . . CASSWMTGDEQYF TGTGCCAGCAGCTGGATGACAGGAGACGAGCAGTACTTC
TRBJ1-1 TRBV4-3 . . CASSHPGQTTMNTEAFF TGCGCCAGCAGCCACCCTGGACAGACCACAATGAACACTGAAGCTTTCTTT
TRBJ2-3 TRBV28 TRBD1 . CASRRTGPTSTDTQYF TGTGCCAGCAGGAGGACAGGCCCCACTAGCACAGATACGCAGTATTTT
TRBJ2-3 TRBV30 TRBD2 . CAWAVAGNTDTQYF TGTGCCTGGGCCGTAGCGGGAAACACAGATACGCAGTATTTT
TRBJ2-5 TRBV7-7 TRBD2 . CASSLAGTREETQYF TGTGCTAGCAGCTTAGCCGGGACTAGGGAAGAGACCCAGTACTTC
TRBJ2-1 TRBV3-1/TRBV3-2 TRBD2 . CASSHLTSGNNEQFF TGTGCCAGCAGCCATTTAACTAGCGGAAACAATGAGCAGTTCTTC
TRBJ2-7 TRBV15 TRBD2 . CATSREGWWASGTYEQYF TGTGCCACCAGCAGAGAGGGCTGGTGGGCTAGCGGTACCTACGAGCAGTACTTC
TRBJ2-7 TRBV2 . few CASSPTSYEQYF TGTGCCAGCAGTCCGACATCCTACGAGCAGTACTTC
TRBJ2-7 TRBV7-2 TRBD2 . CASSPIRLAGGVNEQYF TGTGCCAGCAGCCCTATAAGACTAGCGGGAGGCGTAAACGAGCAGTACTTC
TRBJ2-3 TRBV5-4 . . CASSLDITDTQYF TGTGCCAGCAGCTTGGATATAACAGATACGCAGTATTTT
TRBJ2-7 TRBV4-3 TRBD2 . CASSQRTSGSISYEQYF TGCGCCAGCAGCCAACGGACTAGCGGGTCAATCTCCTACGAGCAGTACTTC
TRBJ1-1 TRBV5-8 . . CASSPRDSLRNTEAFF TGTGCCAGCAGCCCGAGGGACTCCCTCAGGAACACTGAAGCTTTCTTT
TRBJ2-7 TRBV6-5 TRBD2 few CASSRKAGGPSEQYF TGTGCCAGCAGCCGGAAAGCGGGAGGGCCTTCCGAGCAGTACTTC
TRBJ2-5 TRBV5-6 TRBD1 . CASTRDRAVETQYF TGTGCCAGCACCCGGGACAGGGCTGTCGAGACCCAGTACTTC
TRBJ1-2 TRBV7-9 . . CASSSGQMANYGYTF TGTGCCAGCAGCTCCGGACAGATGGCTAACTATGGCTACACCTTC
TRBJ1-3 TRBV5-4 TRBD1 few CASSTPGQGGNTIYF TGTGCCAGCAGCACCCCGGGACAGGGAGGAAACACCATATATTTT
TRBJ2-3 TRBV5-1 . . CASSLGPRDTQYF TGCGCCAGCAGCTTGGGGCCCCGAGATACGCAGTATTTT
TRBJ2-3 TRBV10-3 . . CAIGTAGTEHF TGTGCCATCGGGACGGCGGGGACAGAGCATTTT
TRBJ2-3 TRBV5-4 TRBD2 . CASTMRLAGGSDTQYF TGTGCCAGCACCATGAGACTAGCGGGAGGTTCTGATACGCAGTATTTT
TRBJ1-1 TRBV13 TRBD1 . CASSLTPGQGDTEAFF TGTGCCAGCAGTCTTACCCCAGGACAGGGGGACACTGAAGCTTTCTTT
TRBJ1-5 TRBV12-3/TRBV12-4 . . CASTLQGNQPQHF TGTGCCAGCACCCTACAGGGAAACCAGCCCCAGCATTTT
TRBJ2-6 TRBV25-1 TRBD1 . CASSSTGVGANVLTF TGTGCCAGCAGTTCCACAGGGGTTGGGGCCAACGTCCTGACTTTC
TRBJ2-7 TRBV7-6 TRBD1 . CATTPLTVGDRSYEQYF TGTGCCACAACTCCCTTAACCGTGGGGGACAGATCCTACGAGCAGTACTTC
TRBJ2-1 TRBV11-3 . . CASSSMNEQFF TGTGCCAGCAGCTCCATGAATGAGCAGTTCTTC
TRBJ2-2 TRBV12-5 TRBD2 . CASGFTYSGRSNTGELFF TGTGCTAGTGGTTTCACATATAGCGGGAGGTCGAACACCGGGGAGCTGTTTTTT
TRBJ2-1 TRBV2 . once CASKAGPYNEQFF TGTGCCAGCAAGGCGGGCCCCTACAATGAGCAGTTCTTC
TRBJ2-5 TRBV27 . . CASRIGSQETQYF TGTGCCAGCAGGATAGGGAGCCAAGAGACCCAGTACTTC
TRBJ1-5 TRBV2 TRBD1 . CASRRDSVNQPQHF TGTGCCAGCCGGCGGGACAGTGTCAATCAGCCCCAGCATTTT
TRBJ2-2 TRBV9 . . CASRGGRTDTGELFF TGTGCCAGCAGGGGAGGCAGGACGGACACCGGGGAGCTGTTTTTT
TRBJ2-2 TRBV6-4 TRBD2 once CASSDSSGEGTGELFF TGTGCCAGCAGTGATTCTAGCGGAGAGGGGACCGGGGAGCTGTTTTTT
TRBJ2-3 TRBV29-1 TRBD1 . CSGGQGSTDTQYF TGCAGCGGAGGACAGGGAAGCACAGATACGCAGTATTTT
TRBJ2-1 TRBV28 . . CASGGSYNEQFF TGTGCCAGCGGGGGCAGTTACAATGAGCAGTTCTTC
TRBJ2-1 TRBV7-3 TRBD2 . CASSFAKTSINEQFF TGTGCCAGCAGCTTTGCTAAGACTAGCATCAATGAGCAGTTCTTC
TRBJ2-7 TRBV6-2/TRBV6-3 TRBD2 . CASSFGTSAERYF TGTGCCAGCAGTTTCGGGACTAGCGCCGAAAGATACTTC
TRBJ2-3 TRBV21-1 . . CASSNTHRRGLAGYRDTQYF TGTGCCAGCAGCAATACCCACAGGCGGGGACTAGCGGGATATAGAGATACGCAGTATTTT
TRBJ2-1 TRBV6-5 TRBD1 once CASRPSGTGYNEQFF TGTGCCAGCAGACCGTCCGGGACAGGATACAATGAGCAGTTCTTC